These 5 T cell receptor beta chains came from one sample sequenced in a study of T cells after yellow fever vaccination (dated by TCRdb to the late 2010s). The library was prepared using 5' RACE. TCRdb records Illumina HiSeq 2500 as the sequencer. The public reads were reprocessed in TCRdb via fastp at Q25 and MiXCR, keeping in-frame beta chains. Rows with a matching CDR3 protein are joined into one entry that keeps the most common DNA and genes. This sample gives more than 75,000 distinct CDR3 sequences in total; approximately 8.4% of them show up just once. Clones ranked in the top ten supply around 16% of the sample. The treatment or condition label, read with the paper, signifies: live attenuated yellow fever vaccine strain. Here the sequenced sample was CD8+ T cells not binding an NS4B(214-222) dextramer, sorted from PBMCs, taken more than 14 days after the first yellow fever vaccination. Explained via the paper, the cell subset or site label denotes: NS4B epitope dextramer-negative CD8 T cells. The receptors stem from a man younger than 35 who received the YFV17D yellow fever vaccine.

The chain joins TRBV6-6 to TRBJ2-7; D assignment may be TRBD1 or TRBD2 (5 bases each). The CDR3 sequence is 12 residues long. The germline CDR1 and CDR2 sequences are MNHNY and SVGAGI (reference sequence). Trimming left V 8 bases short and J 3 bases short, with 11 bases between. CDR3 sequence (DNA): TGTGCCAGCGGGTGGGACGGCTACGAGCAGTACTTC. Translation gives CASGWDGYEQYF.

This clonotype was detected a few times. The chain combines TRBV4-3 with TRBJ2-3, with 10 bases identical to TRBD2. There are 19 residues in the CDR3. The V segment lost 0 bases and the J segment 2 bases; nucleotides outside the gene matches: 11. Germline values: CDR1 LGHNA, CDR2 YSLEER. The CDR3 DNA follows: TGCGCCAGCAGCCAAGATCACCCCGGTCTAGCGGGAGCCACAGATACGCAGTATTTT. Translation: CASSQDHPGLAGATDTQYF.

This clonotype came up a few times. The genes are TRBV9 and TRBJ1-5; 7 bases match TRBD1. Germline CDR1 is SGDLS and CDR2 is YYNGEE. CDR3 size: 15 residues. V lost 0 bases and J lost 2; bases outside the gene matches: 2. In DNA form, the CDR3 reads TGTGCCAGCAGCGTAGGGCAGGGGGGCAATCAGCCCCAGCATTTT. It encodes CASSVGQGGNQPQHF.

This sequence joins TRBV5-1 and TRBJ1-1; possibly TRBD1 for D (6 bases). CDR3 size: 16 residues. V was trimmed by 3 bases and J by 0 bases, leaving 15 bases between them. From germline, CDR1 is SGHRS and CDR2 YFSETQ. This CDR3 reads CASSWRGGSVNTEAFF. CDR3 sequence (DNA): TGCGCCAGCAGCTGGAGAGGGGGGTCGGTGAACACTGAAGCTTTCTTT.

The sample holds a few counts of this clonotype. The CDR3 spells CASRDTRSSYNEQFF. The CDR3 DNA reads as TGTGCCAGCAGAGACACTCGGAGCTCCTACAATGAGCAGTTCTTC. This chain uses TRBV7-9 with TRBJ2-1; D is unclear. Trimming stripped 6 bases from V and 0 bases from J, with 12 bases between. The CDR3 has 15 residues. CDR1 and CDR2 (germline): SEHNR, FQNEAQ (reference sequence).